One sample yielded the 13 T cell receptor beta chains listed below, sequenced in a study of cytomegalovirus exposure and HLA in healthy donors. The data were produced by immunoSEQ multiplex PCR, yet TCRdb's version contains in-frame clones alone and is incomplete. The sample contains more than 70,000 clones, approximately 94% of which appear only once. Sequencing was performed on PBMCs. All receptors come from a woman younger than 30 in good health and CMV-seronegative.

The chain joins TRBV5-6 to TRBJ1-2; perhaps TRBD1 as D (5 bases). This CDR3 is built from 18 residues. Deletions cut 0 bases from V and 3 bases from J, with 21 bases between. Germline V gene sequence: CDR1 SGHDT, CDR2 YYEEEE. CDR3 in amino acids: CASSLEDLWGDEDYGYTF. The CDR3 DNA reads TGTGCCAGCAGCTTGGAGGATCTGTGGGGGGACGAGGACTATGGCTACACCTTC.

This chain connects TRBV7-2 to TRBJ2-1; 7 bases fit TRBD1. The V and J ends lost 1 base and 4 bases, in that order; junction bases with no gene match: 4. From germline, CDR1 is SGHTA and CDR2 FQGNSA. This CDR3 has 15 amino acids. CDR3 sequence: CASSLDRDRYNEQFF. The CDR3 bases are TGTGCCAGCAGCTTAGATAGGGACAGATACAATGAGCAGTTCTTC.

The chain has TRBV29-1 and TRBJ1-2, with a possible D match to TRBD1 (6 bases). V dropped 1 base and J dropped 5 bases, with 11 bases sitting between them. This CDR3 is 13 amino acids long. Germline V gives CDR1 SQVTM, CDR2 ANQGSEA. The CDR3 nucleotides read TGCAGCGTTGAAGGGACAGATTATTATGGCTACACCTTC. Protein: CSVEGTDYYGYTF.

This chain links TRBV6-4 with TRBJ2-1, with TRBD2 matching 7 bases. The germline V gene encodes CDR1 MRHNA and CDR2 SNTAGT. V dropped 3 bases and J dropped 6; count of bases not matched to a gene: 8. The CDR3 is 15 residues long. The CDR3: CASSEIGGSGNEQFF. The CDR3 DNA is TGTGCCAGCAGTGAAATCGGCGGGAGTGGCAATGAGCAGTTCTTC.

This chain links TRBV10-3 with TRBJ2-1; TRBD2 aligns across 13 bases. The V segment lost 5 bases and the J segment 7 bases; nucleotides outside the gene matches: 8. CDR1 is ENHRY and CDR2 is SYGVKD in the germline V gene. The CDR3 has 16 amino acids. In DNA form, the CDR3 reads TGTGCCATCAGTTCGCCGACTAGCGGGAGGTCTAATGAGCAGTTCTTC. This translates into CAISSPTSGRSNEQFF.

The V and J genes are TRBV9 and TRBJ1-2; TRBD1 might be the D (5 bases). Trimming stripped 0 bases from V and 2 bases from J, with 8 bases between. The germline gives CDR1 SGDLS, CDR2 YYNGEE. The CDR3 length is 14 residues. The CDR3 bases are TGTGCCAGCAGCGTAGGGGCAGGGAACTATGGCTACACCTTC. This encodes CASSVGAGNYGYTF.

The chain is built from TRBV7-2 and TRBJ1-1; D gene ambiguous. The CDR3 is 14 residues long. From germline, CDR1 is SGHTA and CDR2 FQGNSA. V was pared by 2 bases and J by 7 bases, with 14 bases between. The CDR3 bases are TGTGCCAGCAGCTTATTGATCGGGGTCCGTGAAGCTTTCTTT. The encoded protein is CASSLLIGVREAFF.

The J gene is TRBJ2-1, the V gene TRBV13, with 7 bases aligning to TRBD1. With V trimmed by 5 bases and J by 6 bases, 7 bases remained unmatched. The CDR3 has 14 residues. The germline CDR1 and CDR2 sequences are PRHDT and FYEKMQ (reference sequence). The CDR3 coding sequence is TGTGCCAGCAGCCCCGACAGGGCCCCCAATGAGCAGTTCTTC. This translates into CASSPDRAPNEQFF. Drawing the rest from reference TRBV13 and TRBJ2-1, the complete variable domain is AAGVIQSPRHLIKEKRETATLKCYPIPRHDTVYWYQQGPGQDPQFLISFYEKMQSDKGSIPDRFSAQQFSDYHSELNMSSLELGDSALYFCASSPDRAPNEQFFGPGTRLTVL.

This chain uses TRBV30 with TRBJ1-2, with D perhaps matching TRBD1 (6 bases). V was cut by 6 bases and J by 2 bases, with 16 bases left in between. The CDR3 is made up of 14 amino acids. CDR1 is GTSNPN and CDR2 is SVGIG in the germline V gene (reference sequence). CDR3 in amino acids: CACLGGQANYGYTF. The CDR3, as DNA: TGTGCCTGCTTGGGGGGGCAGGCGAACTATGGCTACACCTTC.

The chain uses TRBV6-1 and TRBJ2-1; 7 bases are shared with TRBD2. The V segment lost 3 bases and the J segment 4 bases; nucleotides outside the gene matches: 3. Looked up from germline, CDR1 is MNHNS and CDR2 is SASEGT. The CDR3 has 14 residues. DNA of the CDR3: TGTGCCAGCAGTGAGATAGCGGGTTACAATGAGCAGTTCTTC. Amino acids: CASSEIAGYNEQFF.

The chain couples TRBV5-6 to TRBJ2-5; D is perhaps TRBD2 (7 bases). Trimming took 4 bases from V and 7 from J, leaving 23 bases between them. The germline V gene encodes CDR1 SGHDT and CDR2 YYEEEE. CDR3 length equals 16 residues. CDR3 nucleotides: TGTGCCAGCAGCGCTGAAAACGGGGGGCCGGTGTTGACCCAGTACTTC. Translating gives CASSAENGGPVLTQYF.

The J gene is TRBJ2-5, the V gene TRBV25-1; 8 nucleotides line up with TRBD2. Unmatched junction bases numbered 4, after V lost 3 bases and J lost 4 bases. Looked up from germline, CDR1 is MGHDK and CDR2 is SYGVNS. The CDR3 extends over 14 amino acids. The CDR3: CASSDRLAGETQYF. The CDR3 coding sequence is TGTGCCAGCAGTGACAGGCTAGCGGGAGAGACCCAGTACTTC.

This clone was observed once. The chain links TRBV6-5 to TRBJ2-5, with D perhaps TRBD2 (5 bases). Deletions cut 6 bases from V and 2 bases from J, with 16 bases between. CDR3 length: 15 amino acids. The germline V gene encodes CDR1 MNHEY and CDR2 SVGAGI. CDR3: CASSFGGSGQETQYF. The CDR3 region has the DNA TGTGCCAGCAGCTTCGGTGGTTCGGGGCAAGAGACCCAGTACTTC.